One TCR beta chain is described in this entry. Source study methods: Amplification with reference gene primers provided the estimates of nucleated cell counts. The repertoire was sequenced with immunoSEQ multiplex PCR; TCRdb's copy has only in-frame clones and lacks some. V and J calls and clone size follow that table, whereas D and trimming were derived from the DNA. The table shows approximately 91,000 clones, with about 76% occurring only once. This sample was included in a study of blood T cell repertoires in COVID-19. In the study overall: Spain, Italy and the United States supplied samples that represented acute and convalescent COVID-19. The cDNA or gDNA used as material had been derived from T cells, B-cell-depleted T cells, or PBMCs.

Sequenced input: peripheral blood. This clonotype was sampled from a woman at least 80 years old with acute or convalescent COVID-19.

This CDR3 reads CASIGTGTDSPLHF. The DNA of the CDR3 is TGTGCCAGCATCGGGACAGGGACGGATTCACCCCTCCACTTT. V usage is TRBV7-9 and J usage is TRBJ1-6; 9 bases match TRBD1. The CDR3 extends over 14 amino acids. Germline V lookup: CDR1 SEHNR, CDR2 FQNEAQ (reference sequence). V dropped 7 bases and J dropped 8; count of bases not matched to a gene: 6.